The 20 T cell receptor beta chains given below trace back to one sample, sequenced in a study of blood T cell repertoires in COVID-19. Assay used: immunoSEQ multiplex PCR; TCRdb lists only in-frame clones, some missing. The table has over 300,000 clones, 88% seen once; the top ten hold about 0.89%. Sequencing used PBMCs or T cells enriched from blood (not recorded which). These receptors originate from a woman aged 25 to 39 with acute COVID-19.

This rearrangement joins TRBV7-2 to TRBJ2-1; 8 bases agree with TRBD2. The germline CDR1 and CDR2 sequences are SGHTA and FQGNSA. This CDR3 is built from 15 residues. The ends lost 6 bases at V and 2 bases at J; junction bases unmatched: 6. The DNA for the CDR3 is TGTGCCAGCAGTCCGGGGGGGCCCACCTACAATGAGCAGTTCTTC. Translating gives CASSPGGPTYNEQFF.

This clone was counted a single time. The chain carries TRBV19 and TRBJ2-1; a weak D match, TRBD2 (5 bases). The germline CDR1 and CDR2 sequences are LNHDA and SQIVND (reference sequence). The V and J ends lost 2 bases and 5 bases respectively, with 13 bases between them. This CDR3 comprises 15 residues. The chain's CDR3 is CASSISSSLDNEQFF. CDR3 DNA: TGTGCCAGTAGTATAAGTTCTAGCCTGGACAATGAGCAGTTCTTC.

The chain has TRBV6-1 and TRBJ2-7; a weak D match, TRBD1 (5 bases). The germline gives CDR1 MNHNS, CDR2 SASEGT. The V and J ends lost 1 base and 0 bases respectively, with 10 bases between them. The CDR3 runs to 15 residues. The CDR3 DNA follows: TGTGCCAGCAGTGAAGATGACAGCTACTCCTACGAGCAGTACTTC. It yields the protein CASSEDDSYSYEQYF.

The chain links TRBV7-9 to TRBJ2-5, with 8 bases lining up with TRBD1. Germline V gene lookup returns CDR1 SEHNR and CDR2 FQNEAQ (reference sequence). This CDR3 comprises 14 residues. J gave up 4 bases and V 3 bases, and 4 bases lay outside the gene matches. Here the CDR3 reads CASSFSGGRETQYF. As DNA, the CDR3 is TGTGCCAGCAGCTTTTCAGGGGGCAGAGAGACCCAGTACTTC.

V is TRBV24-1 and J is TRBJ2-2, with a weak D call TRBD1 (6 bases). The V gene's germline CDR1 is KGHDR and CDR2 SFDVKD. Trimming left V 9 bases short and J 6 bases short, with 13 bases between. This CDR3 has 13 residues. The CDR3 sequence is CATGYRESGELFF. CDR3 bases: TGTGCCACCGGCTACAGGGAGTCCGGGGAGCTGTTTTTT.

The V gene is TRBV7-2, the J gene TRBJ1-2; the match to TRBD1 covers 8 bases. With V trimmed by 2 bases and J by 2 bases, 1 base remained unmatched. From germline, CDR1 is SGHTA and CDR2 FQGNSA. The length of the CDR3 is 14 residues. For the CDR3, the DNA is TGTGCCAGCAGCTTAAACAGGGGGAACTATGGCTACACCTTC. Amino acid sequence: CASSLNRGNYGYTF.

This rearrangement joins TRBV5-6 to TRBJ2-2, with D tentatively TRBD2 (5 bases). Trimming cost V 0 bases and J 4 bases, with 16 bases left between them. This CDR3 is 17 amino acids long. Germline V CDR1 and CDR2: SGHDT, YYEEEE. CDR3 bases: TGTGCCAGCAGCTTGGGACTTTCGGGGATCAGCACCGGGGAGCTGTTTTTT. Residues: CASSLGLSGISTGELFF.

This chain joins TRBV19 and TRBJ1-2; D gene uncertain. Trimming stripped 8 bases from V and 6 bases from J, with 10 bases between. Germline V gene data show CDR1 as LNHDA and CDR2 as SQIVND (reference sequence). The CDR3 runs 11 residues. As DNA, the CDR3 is TGTGCCAGTCAGGCAGGTGATGGCTACACCTTC. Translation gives CASQAGDGYTF.

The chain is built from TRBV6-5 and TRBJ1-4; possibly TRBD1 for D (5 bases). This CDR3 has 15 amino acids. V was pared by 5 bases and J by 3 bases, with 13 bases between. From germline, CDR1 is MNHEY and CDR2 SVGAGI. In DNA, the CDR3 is TGTGCCAGCAGTACTTCAGGGCCGCCTAATGAAAAACTGTTTTTT. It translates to CASSTSGPPNEKLFF.

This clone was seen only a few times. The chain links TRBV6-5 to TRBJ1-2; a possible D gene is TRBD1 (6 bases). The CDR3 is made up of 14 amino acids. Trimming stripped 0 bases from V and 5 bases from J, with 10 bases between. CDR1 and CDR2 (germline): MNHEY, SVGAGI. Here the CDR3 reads CASSYSGGGYGYTF. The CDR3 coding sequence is TGTGCCAGCAGTTACTCGGGAGGGGGTTATGGCTACACCTTC.

The CDR3 is CASSPQGALRAGELFF. The DNA for the CDR3 is TGTGCCAGCAGCCCACAGGGGGCGCTAAGGGCCGGGGAGCTGTTTTTT. The chain employs TRBV7-9 and TRBJ2-2; 9 bases line up with TRBD1. Germline lookup yields CDR1 SEHNR and CDR2 FQNEAQ (reference sequence). The CDR3 has 16 amino acids. V trimming: 5 bases; J trimming: 6 bases; junction bases outside the gene matches: 10.

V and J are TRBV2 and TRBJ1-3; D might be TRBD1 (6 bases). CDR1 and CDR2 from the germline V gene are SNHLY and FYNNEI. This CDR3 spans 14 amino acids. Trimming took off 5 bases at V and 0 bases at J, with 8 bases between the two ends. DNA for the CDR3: TGTGCCAGCAGTCAGGACAGCTCTGGAAACACCATATATTTT. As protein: CASSQDSSGNTIYF. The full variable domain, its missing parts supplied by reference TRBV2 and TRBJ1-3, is EPEVTQTPSHQVTQMGQEVILRCVPISNHLYFYWYRQILGQKVEFLVSFYNNEISEKSEIFDDQFSVERPDGSNFTLKIRSTKLEDSAMYFCASSQDSSGNTIYFGEGSWLTVV.

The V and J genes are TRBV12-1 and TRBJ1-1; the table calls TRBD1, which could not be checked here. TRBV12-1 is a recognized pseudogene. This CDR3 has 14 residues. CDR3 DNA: TGTGCCAGCAGCTATCCAGGGGACGGCACTGAAGCTTTCTTT. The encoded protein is CASSYPGDGTEAFF.

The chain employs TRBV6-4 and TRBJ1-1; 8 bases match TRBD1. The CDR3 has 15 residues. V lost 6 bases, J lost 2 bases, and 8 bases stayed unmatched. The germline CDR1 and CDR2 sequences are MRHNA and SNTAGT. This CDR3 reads CASRWTGSENTEAFF. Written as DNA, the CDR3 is TGTGCCAGCAGATGGACAGGGTCGGAAAACACTGAAGCTTTCTTT.

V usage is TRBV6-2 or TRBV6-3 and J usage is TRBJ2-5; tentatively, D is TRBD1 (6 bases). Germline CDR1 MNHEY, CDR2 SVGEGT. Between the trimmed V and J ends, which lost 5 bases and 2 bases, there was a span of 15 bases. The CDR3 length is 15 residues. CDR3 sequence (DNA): TGTGCCAGCAGTGGGACCTACGGACAGCAAGAGACCCAGTACTTC. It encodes CASSGTYGQQETQYF.

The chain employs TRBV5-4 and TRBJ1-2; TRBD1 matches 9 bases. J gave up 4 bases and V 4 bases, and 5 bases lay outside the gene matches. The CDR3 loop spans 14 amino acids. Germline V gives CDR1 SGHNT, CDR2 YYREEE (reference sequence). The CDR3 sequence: CASSDRGISYGYTF. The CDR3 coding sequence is TGTGCCAGCAGCGACAGGGGGATCTCCTATGGCTACACCTTC.

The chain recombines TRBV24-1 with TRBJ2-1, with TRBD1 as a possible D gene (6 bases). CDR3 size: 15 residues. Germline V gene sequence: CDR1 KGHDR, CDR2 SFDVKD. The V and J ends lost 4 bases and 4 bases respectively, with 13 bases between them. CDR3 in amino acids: CATSDPRDKYNEQFF. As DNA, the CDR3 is TGTGCCACCAGTGACCCTCGGGACAAATACAATGAGCAGTTCTTC.

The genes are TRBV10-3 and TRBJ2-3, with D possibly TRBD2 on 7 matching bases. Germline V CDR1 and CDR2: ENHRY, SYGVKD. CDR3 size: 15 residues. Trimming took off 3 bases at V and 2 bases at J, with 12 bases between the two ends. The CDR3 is CAISDRGGATDTQYF. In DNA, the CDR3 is TGTGCCATCAGTGATCGAGGGGGGGCCACAGATACGCAGTATTTT.

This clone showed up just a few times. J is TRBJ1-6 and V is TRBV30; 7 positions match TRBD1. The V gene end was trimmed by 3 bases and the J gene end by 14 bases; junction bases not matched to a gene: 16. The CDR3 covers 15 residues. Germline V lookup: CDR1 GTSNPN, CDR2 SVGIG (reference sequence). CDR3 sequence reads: CAWSAPGQVRFALHF. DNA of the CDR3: TGTGCCTGGAGCGCCCCCGGACAGGTTCGGTTCGCCCTCCACTTT.

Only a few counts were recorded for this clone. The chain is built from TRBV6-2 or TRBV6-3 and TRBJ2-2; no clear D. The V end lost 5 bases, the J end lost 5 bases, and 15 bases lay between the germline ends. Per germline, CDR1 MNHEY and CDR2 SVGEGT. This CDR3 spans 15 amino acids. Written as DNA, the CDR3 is TGTGCCAGCAGTCCGACACGAGCTATTACCGGGGAGCTGTTTTTT. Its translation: CASSPTRAITGELFF.